This T cell receptor (beta chain) was identified during a study of T-cell reconstitution after alpha-beta-depleted transplantation in children. CDR3 length equals 20 residues. With 4 bases removed from V and 1 base from J, the gap between germline ends came to 26 bases. Germline values: CDR1 SGHDN, CDR2 FVKESK. A TCRbeta library incorporating unique molecular identifiers was prepared. Each CDR3 protein gets one entry after TCRdb re-called the PCR reads with MiXCR. The data show a few hundred thousand distinct CDR3 sequences, with roughly 9% seen just once and less than 8% held by the top ten. The material was PBMCs from the stem cell graft donor, obtained from the stem cell graft. The clonotype comes from a human donor who donated a stem cell graft to a child with acute lymphoblastic leukemia. The chain joins TRBV14 to TRBJ2-1, with D possibly TRBD1 on 5 matching bases. CDR3 sequence: CASSPGFGADLSGSYNEQFF. The CDR3 DNA is TGTGCCAGCAGCCCTGGTTTTGGGGCCGATTTGTCTGGGTCCTACAATGAGCAGTTCTTC.